The 7 T cell receptor beta chains in this list originate from one sample, sequenced in a study of blood T cell repertoires in COVID-19. TCRdb's table, derived via immunoSEQ multiplex PCR, lists solely in-frame clones and lacks some. The sample has 150,000 or so clones, 86% seen once; the top ten hold 3% to 4%. Sequenced: peripheral blood. The receptors were sampled from a woman in her 70s with acute or convalescent COVID-19.

The chain uses TRBV3-1 (or the pseudogene TRBV3-2) and TRBJ2-1; 13 positions match TRBD2. CDR1 is LGHDT and CDR2 is YNNKEL in the germline V gene (reference sequence). V lost 3 bases, J lost 8 bases, and 10 bases stayed unmatched. The CDR3 runs to 17 residues. CDR3 sequence (DNA): TGTGCCAGCAGCCATAGAGCAACTAGCGGGGGGGGAGATGAGCAGTTCTTC. It translates to CASSHRATSGGGDEQFF.

The chain links TRBV3-1 (or the pseudogene TRBV3-2) to TRBJ2-7, with TRBD2 matching 8 bases. The CDR3 has 17 residues. V trimming: 1 base; J trimming: 2 bases; junction bases outside the gene matches: 10. Looked up from germline, CDR1 is LGHDT and CDR2 is YNNKEL (reference sequence). CDR3 sequence (DNA): TGTGCCAGCAGCCAAGGTCCAGCGGGAGTTTTTCCCTACGAGCAGTACTTC. This translates into CASSQGPAGVFPYEQYF.

V is TRBV25-1 and J is TRBJ1-4; TRBD1 agrees at 7 bases. The junction had 7 bases not matched to a gene; V was cut back by 1 base and J by 5 bases. Germline V lookup: CDR1 MGHDK, CDR2 SYGVNS. This CDR3 region has 16 residues. The CDR3 region is CASSESTGQLNEKLFF. CDR3 DNA: TGTGCCAGCAGTGAATCAACGGGACAGTTAAATGAAAAACTGTTTTTT. The full variable domain, in which reference TRBV25-1 and TRBJ1-4 provide the parts outside the CDR3, is EADIYQTPRYLVIGTGKKITLECSQTMGHDKMYWYQQDPGMELHLIHYSYGVNSTEKGDLSSESTVSRIRTEHFPLTLESARPSHTSQYLCASSESTGQLNEKLFFGSGTQLSVL.

This chain connects TRBV7-2 to TRBJ2-3; possibly TRBD2 for D (6 bases). Trimming removed 5 bases from V and 2 bases from J, with 8 bases in between. CDR3 size: 13 residues. Per the germline V gene, CDR1 is SGHTA and CDR2 is FQGNSA. The CDR3 coding sequence is TGTGCCAGCAGCGGCGGGGTCACAGATACGCAGTATTTT. Protein: CASSGGVTDTQYF.

This clone was picked up one time. The genes are TRBV10-2 and TRBJ2-5, with D perhaps TRBD2 (5 bases). Per germline, CDR1 WSHSY and CDR2 SAAADI. The CDR3 runs 15 residues. V lost 8 bases and J lost 3, with 19 bases in between. In DNA, the CDR3 is TGCGCCAGCGGAGGAAAAGTTGGCCTTAAAGAGACCCAGTACTTC. It encodes CASGGKVGLKETQYF.

The chain carries TRBV7-8 and TRBJ1-5, with 8 positions matching TRBD1. V gave up 2 bases and J gave up 0 bases; unmatched junction bases: 18. Germline lookup yields CDR1 SGHVS and CDR2 FQNEAQ. The CDR3 totals 21 residues. The CDR3 reads CASSLTAPHMDRVYSNQPQHF. For the CDR3, the DNA is TGTGCCAGCAGCTTAACCGCCCCTCATATGGACAGGGTTTATAGCAATCAGCCCCAGCATTTT.

This clone was detected only a few times. The chain couples TRBV6-2 or TRBV6-3 to TRBJ2-7, with D possibly matching TRBD1 (5 bases). Deletions cut 4 bases from V and 9 bases from J, with 13 bases between. This CDR3 is 12 amino acids long. Germline CDR1 MNHEY, CDR2 SVGEGT. CDR3 protein: CASSWQGISQYF. The DNA of the CDR3 is TGTGCCAGCAGTTGGCAGGGTATCTCGCAGTACTTC.